Listed below are T cell receptor beta chains from one sample, sequenced in a study of blood T cell repertoires in COVID-19. Generated by immunoSEQ multiplex PCR, the TCRdb table keeps only in-frame clones and is missing some. The sample carries about 200,000 clones, around 84% recorded once. Sequencing used PBMCs or T cells enriched from blood (not recorded which). The receptors were gathered from a woman in her thirties or forties with acute COVID-19. Each CDR3 is given with its conserved first and last residue. D genes are given only for firm matches. Only some rows state a clone size, as once, few, many or a class for expanded clones.

size: -
V: TRBV20-1
D: -
J: TRBJ2-1
DNA: TGCAGTGCTAGTAGGGGGCTAGCGCACCGCAATGAGCAGTTCTTC
CDR3: CSASRGLAHRNEQFF

size: -
V: TRBV19
D: TRBD1
J: TRBJ2-1
DNA: TGTGCCAGTAGTATTAGGGGGCAGGGCGGAGCTTCTGACAATGAGCAGTTCTTC
CDR3: CASSIRGQGGASDNEQFF

size: -
V: TRBV5-4
D: -
J: TRBJ2-2
DNA: TGTGCCAGCAGCCCCCAGGTTATCACCGGGGAGCTGTTTTTT
CDR3: CASSPQVITGELFF

size: -
V: TRBV19
D: -
J: TRBJ1-2
DNA: TGTGCCAGTCAAGACCCCTATCAGGGCTATGGCTACACCTTC
CDR3: CASQDPYQGYGYTF

size: -
V: TRBV2
D: -
J: TRBJ1-3
DNA: TGTGCCAGCAGTTTAGACAGACACTCTGGAAACACCATATATTTT
CDR3: CASSLDRHSGNTIYF

size: -
V: TRBV6-4
D: -
J: TRBJ1-2
DNA: TGTGCCAGCAGTGACAGCCCCGGGATGGGCTACACCTTC
CDR3: CASSDSPGMGYTF

size: -
V: TRBV30
D: -
J: TRBJ1-1
DNA: TGTGCCTTTGGGGAGGGTCTAGGAAACACTGAAGCTTTCTTT
CDR3: CAFGEGLGNTEAFF

size: -
V: TRBV3-1/TRBV3-2
D: -
J: TRBJ1-4
DNA: TGTGCCAGCAGCCAAGATCGGACAGTGGCGAATGAAAAACTGTTTTTT
CDR3: CASSQDRTVANEKLFF

size: few
V: TRBV19
D: TRBD1
J: TRBJ1-4
DNA: TGTGCCAGTAGACAAGAAGACAGGGGTGGCGAAAAACTGTTTTTT
CDR3: CASRQEDRGGEKLFF

size: -
V: TRBV14
D: TRBD1
J: TRBJ1-2
DNA: TGTGCCAGCAGCCCCTTGGGACAGGGGGCCCGATCATCCTATGGCTACACCTTC
CDR3: CASSPLGQGARSSYGYTF

size: -
V: TRBV5-4
D: TRBD2
J: TRBJ2-1
DNA: TGTGCCAGCAGCCCCGGAGCGGGGGGGCAGTATGAGCAGTTCTTC
CDR3: CASSPGAGGQYEQFF

size: -
V: TRBV7-6
D: -
J: TRBJ2-1
DNA: TGTGCCAGCAGCTACACGTCCAATGAGCAGTTCTTC
CDR3: CASSYTSNEQFF

size: once
V: TRBV28
D: -
J: TRBJ1-2
DNA: TGTGCCTCCGGGGGGAACTATGGCTACACCTTC
CDR3: CASGGNYGYTF

size: many
V: TRBV5-1
D: TRBD1
J: TRBJ1-6
DNA: TGCGCCAGCAGCCCGCACCTCTCGACAGGGCTGGATTCACCCCTCCACTTT
CDR3: CASSPHLSTGLDSPLHF

size: few
V: TRBV6-2/TRBV6-3
D: -
J: TRBJ2-7
DNA: TGTGCCAGCAGTTACTCGAGGGTCTATCACTCCTACGAGCAGTACTTC
CDR3: CASSYSRVYHSYEQYF

size: -
V: TRBV5-6
D: TRBD2
J: TRBJ2-3
DNA: TGTGCCAGCAGCTCGTTTAGCGGGGTTGGCACAGATACGCAGTATTTT
CDR3: CASSSFSGVGTDTQYF

size: -
V: TRBV19
D: -
J: TRBJ1-1
DNA: TGTGCCAGTAGAGATACAGGGCTGAACACTGAAGCTTTCTTT
CDR3: CASRDTGLNTEAFF

size: few
V: TRBV6-5
D: TRBD1
J: TRBJ1-2
DNA: TGTGCCAGCAGTTACTTGGGGCAGGGGGCGCGTGGCTACACCTTC
CDR3: CASSYLGQGARGYTF

size: -
V: TRBV5-1
D: -
J: TRBJ2-1
DNA: TGCGCCAGCAGCTTGAGTCAGGGCCCCAATGAGCAGTTCTTC
CDR3: CASSLSQGPNEQFF

size: -
V: TRBV28
D: -
J: TRBJ1-4
DNA: TGTGCCAGCAGTTTAGGGGAGGCGACTAATGAAAAACTGTTTTTT
CDR3: CASSLGEATNEKLFF

size: -
V: TRBV7-2
D: TRBD2
J: TRBJ2-3
DNA: TGTGCCAGCAGCCGTCTAGCGGGAGGAGAAGATACGCAGTATTTT
CDR3: CASSRLAGGEDTQYF

size: once
V: TRBV11-3
D: TRBD1
J: TRBJ1-1
DNA: TGTGCCAGCAGCTTAGATCCGACAGGGACCACTGAAGCTTTCTTT
CDR3: CASSLDPTGTTEAFF

size: -
V: TRBV5-1
D: TRBD2
J: TRBJ2-5
DNA: TGCGCCAGCAGCTTGGCCGGCGGGGGAGGGCTAGAGACCCAGTACTTC
CDR3: CASSLAGGGGLETQYF

size: once
V: TRBV21-1
D: -
J: TRBJ1-2
DNA: TGTGCCAGCAAAAGGACAAAGAACTATGGCTACACCTTC
CDR3: CASKRTKNYGYTF

size: -
V: TRBV6-1
D: -
J: TRBJ2-7
DNA: TGTGCCAGCAGTGAAGCCCCCAGTAACTTC
CDR3: CASSEAPSNF

size: once
V: TRBV11-2
D: TRBD2
J: TRBJ2-1
DNA: TGTGCCAGCAGCCCCCTGCGGGAGGCAGGGTCCTCCTACAATGAGCAGTTCTTC
CDR3: CASSPLREAGSSYNEQFF

size: -
V: TRBV6-2/TRBV6-3
D: -
J: TRBJ2-3
DNA: TGTGCCAGCAGTCGGGCGACTAGGGCCGACACAGATACGCAGTATTTT
CDR3: CASSRATRADTDTQYF

size: -
V: TRBV20-1
D: -
J: TRBJ1-3
DNA: TGCAGTGCTAGTGTAGGGGTATCTGGAAACACCATATATTTT
CDR3: CSASVGVSGNTIYF

size: -
V: TRBV27
D: TRBD2
J: TRBJ2-3
DNA: TGTGCCAGCAGTTTAAGCGGGGGGCCCAGGGAAACGCAGTATTTT
CDR3: CASSLSGGPRETQYF

size: -
V: TRBV27
D: -
J: TRBJ1-6
DNA: TGTGCCAGCAGTCCCCTAGACAGCTTCAATTCACCCCTCCACTTT
CDR3: CASSPLDSFNSPLHF

size: -
V: TRBV14
D: -
J: TRBJ2-3
DNA: TGTGCCAGCAGCCCTCGACTAGATTACACAGATACGCAGTATTTT
CDR3: CASSPRLDYTDTQYF

size: -
V: TRBV28
D: -
J: TRBJ1-5
DNA: TGTGCCAGCAGGGGTACTCAGGGTAGCAATCAGCCCCAGCATTTT
CDR3: CASRGTQGSNQPQHF

size: -
V: TRBV12-3/TRBV12-4
D: -
J: TRBJ2-7
DNA: TGTGCCAGCAGTCGTTTTAACTACGAGCAGTACTTC
CDR3: CASSRFNYEQYF

size: -
V: TRBV7-8
D: TRBD1
J: TRBJ2-3
DNA: TGTGCCAGCAGCCGGGACAGGGTAAATACGCAGTATTTT
CDR3: CASSRDRVNTQYF

size: -
V: TRBV7-6
D: TRBD1
J: TRBJ2-2
DNA: TGTGCCAGCAGCTTAGAAGGGACAGTCACCGGGGAGCTGTTTTTT
CDR3: CASSLEGTVTGELFF

size: -
V: TRBV5-1
D: -
J: TRBJ1-5
DNA: TGCGCCAGCAGCTTGGACCGAGGGAGCAATCAGCCCCAGCATTTT
CDR3: CASSLDRGSNQPQHF

size: many
V: TRBV5-1
D: TRBD1
J: TRBJ2-3
DNA: TGCGCCAGCAGCTTTTGGACAGGGGGCACAGATACGCAGTATTTT
CDR3: CASSFWTGGTDTQYF

size: -
V: TRBV6-6
D: -
J: TRBJ1-5
DNA: TGTGCCAGCAATAGACAGGACGTAAATCAGCCCCAGCATTTT
CDR3: CASNRQDVNQPQHF

size: -
V: TRBV30
D: TRBD1
J: TRBJ2-2
DNA: TGTGCCTGGAGTTTCCAACAGGGGGCCGGGGAGCTGTTTTTT
CDR3: CAWSFQQGAGELFF

size: once
V: TRBV19
D: -
J: TRBJ1-2
DNA: TGTGCCAGTAGACCCCCCACGGGCTATGGCTACACCTTC
CDR3: CASRPPTGYGYTF

size: medium-sized
V: TRBV6-1
D: -
J: TRBJ1-4
DNA: TGTGCCAGCAGTGAACCCGGGGGACGTGAAAAACTGTTTTTT
CDR3: CASSEPGGREKLFF

size: -
V: TRBV13
D: -
J: TRBJ1-1
DNA: TGTGCCAGCAGCAACACCCCTAAATCGGGTGGGACTGAAGCTTTCTTT
CDR3: CASSNTPKSGGTEAFF

size: -
V: TRBV9
D: -
J: TRBJ1-6
DNA: TGTGCCAGCAGCGTATCCGGGAACAATTCACCCCTCCACTTT
CDR3: CASSVSGNNSPLHF

size: few
V: TRBV7-2
D: -
J: TRBJ1-3
DNA: TGTGCCAGCAGCTTAGATCTGGGGGGGGCCGCCGGAAACACCATATATTTT
CDR3: CASSLDLGGAAGNTIYF

size: -
V: TRBV11-3
D: -
J: TRBJ2-7
DNA: TGTGCCAGCAGCGCAGGACTATCAAGAGACTACGAGCAGTACTTC
CDR3: CASSAGLSRDYEQYF

size: -
V: TRBV28
D: TRBD1
J: TRBJ1-5
DNA: TGTGCCAGCAGTACACCGACAGGGGGCAATCAGCCCCAGCATTTT
CDR3: CASSTPTGGNQPQHF

size: -
V: TRBV30
D: TRBD1
J: TRBJ1-1
DNA: TGTGCCTGGAGTGTGGCAGGGGGCTGGAGCACTGAAGCTTTCTTT
CDR3: CAWSVAGGWSTEAFF

size: -
V: TRBV7-9
D: TRBD2
J: TRBJ2-1
DNA: TGTGCCAGCAGCTTACTAGCGGGAGGCTACAATGAGCAGTTCTTC
CDR3: CASSLLAGGYNEQFF

size: few
V: TRBV10-3
D: -
J: TRBJ1-3
DNA: TGTGCCACCGGTCCTGGGGCAGAGCGAGGAAACACCATATATTTT
CDR3: CATGPGAERGNTIYF

size: -
V: TRBV19
D: -
J: TRBJ2-1
DNA: TGTGCCAGTAGTATTATCGGTCCTCAATACAATGAGCAGTTCTTC
CDR3: CASSIIGPQYNEQFF

size: -
V: TRBV15
D: -
J: TRBJ1-2
DNA: TGTGCCACCAGCAGAGACCCGTCGGGGGGAGGGGGCTATGGCTACACCTTC
CDR3: CATSRDPSGGGGYGYTF

size: few
V: TRBV7-9
D: -
J: TRBJ2-7
DNA: TGTGCCAGCAGCTTTGGGCAGGGTTTGAACGAGCAGTACTTC
CDR3: CASSFGQGLNEQYF

size: -
V: TRBV7-9
D: -
J: TRBJ1-5
DNA: TGTGCCAGCAGCGGAGGGAATCAGCCCCAGCATTTT
CDR3: CASSGGNQPQHF